Sequencing of this T cell receptor beta chain was carried out in a study of T cell repertoires in cytomegalovirus infection. In TCRdb, the reads were re-called with MiXCR into one record per CDR3 protein. Of under 350,000 distinct CDR3 sequences detected, less than 25% appear once; the ten largest clones hold roughly a fifth. At least ten counts were recorded for this clonotype. Its cognate antigen is unknown. The CDR3 length is 16 residues. Germline V lookup: CDR1 SGHVS, CDR2 FNYEAQ. Trimming took 5 bases from V and 0 from J, leaving 13 bases between them. The V and J genes are TRBV7-6 and TRBJ2-2, with a weak D call TRBD2 (7 bases). The TCR originated in a human donor in good health (CMV status not recorded). Some clones in this sample may be carry-over from other donors' samples. This specimen consisted of cultured PBMCs, obtained from culture after CMV antigen stimulation. In DNA, the CDR3 is TGTGCCAGCAGCCCCTGGGGGGGCGCGAACACCGGGGAGCTGTTTTTT. It encodes CASSPWGGANTGELFF.